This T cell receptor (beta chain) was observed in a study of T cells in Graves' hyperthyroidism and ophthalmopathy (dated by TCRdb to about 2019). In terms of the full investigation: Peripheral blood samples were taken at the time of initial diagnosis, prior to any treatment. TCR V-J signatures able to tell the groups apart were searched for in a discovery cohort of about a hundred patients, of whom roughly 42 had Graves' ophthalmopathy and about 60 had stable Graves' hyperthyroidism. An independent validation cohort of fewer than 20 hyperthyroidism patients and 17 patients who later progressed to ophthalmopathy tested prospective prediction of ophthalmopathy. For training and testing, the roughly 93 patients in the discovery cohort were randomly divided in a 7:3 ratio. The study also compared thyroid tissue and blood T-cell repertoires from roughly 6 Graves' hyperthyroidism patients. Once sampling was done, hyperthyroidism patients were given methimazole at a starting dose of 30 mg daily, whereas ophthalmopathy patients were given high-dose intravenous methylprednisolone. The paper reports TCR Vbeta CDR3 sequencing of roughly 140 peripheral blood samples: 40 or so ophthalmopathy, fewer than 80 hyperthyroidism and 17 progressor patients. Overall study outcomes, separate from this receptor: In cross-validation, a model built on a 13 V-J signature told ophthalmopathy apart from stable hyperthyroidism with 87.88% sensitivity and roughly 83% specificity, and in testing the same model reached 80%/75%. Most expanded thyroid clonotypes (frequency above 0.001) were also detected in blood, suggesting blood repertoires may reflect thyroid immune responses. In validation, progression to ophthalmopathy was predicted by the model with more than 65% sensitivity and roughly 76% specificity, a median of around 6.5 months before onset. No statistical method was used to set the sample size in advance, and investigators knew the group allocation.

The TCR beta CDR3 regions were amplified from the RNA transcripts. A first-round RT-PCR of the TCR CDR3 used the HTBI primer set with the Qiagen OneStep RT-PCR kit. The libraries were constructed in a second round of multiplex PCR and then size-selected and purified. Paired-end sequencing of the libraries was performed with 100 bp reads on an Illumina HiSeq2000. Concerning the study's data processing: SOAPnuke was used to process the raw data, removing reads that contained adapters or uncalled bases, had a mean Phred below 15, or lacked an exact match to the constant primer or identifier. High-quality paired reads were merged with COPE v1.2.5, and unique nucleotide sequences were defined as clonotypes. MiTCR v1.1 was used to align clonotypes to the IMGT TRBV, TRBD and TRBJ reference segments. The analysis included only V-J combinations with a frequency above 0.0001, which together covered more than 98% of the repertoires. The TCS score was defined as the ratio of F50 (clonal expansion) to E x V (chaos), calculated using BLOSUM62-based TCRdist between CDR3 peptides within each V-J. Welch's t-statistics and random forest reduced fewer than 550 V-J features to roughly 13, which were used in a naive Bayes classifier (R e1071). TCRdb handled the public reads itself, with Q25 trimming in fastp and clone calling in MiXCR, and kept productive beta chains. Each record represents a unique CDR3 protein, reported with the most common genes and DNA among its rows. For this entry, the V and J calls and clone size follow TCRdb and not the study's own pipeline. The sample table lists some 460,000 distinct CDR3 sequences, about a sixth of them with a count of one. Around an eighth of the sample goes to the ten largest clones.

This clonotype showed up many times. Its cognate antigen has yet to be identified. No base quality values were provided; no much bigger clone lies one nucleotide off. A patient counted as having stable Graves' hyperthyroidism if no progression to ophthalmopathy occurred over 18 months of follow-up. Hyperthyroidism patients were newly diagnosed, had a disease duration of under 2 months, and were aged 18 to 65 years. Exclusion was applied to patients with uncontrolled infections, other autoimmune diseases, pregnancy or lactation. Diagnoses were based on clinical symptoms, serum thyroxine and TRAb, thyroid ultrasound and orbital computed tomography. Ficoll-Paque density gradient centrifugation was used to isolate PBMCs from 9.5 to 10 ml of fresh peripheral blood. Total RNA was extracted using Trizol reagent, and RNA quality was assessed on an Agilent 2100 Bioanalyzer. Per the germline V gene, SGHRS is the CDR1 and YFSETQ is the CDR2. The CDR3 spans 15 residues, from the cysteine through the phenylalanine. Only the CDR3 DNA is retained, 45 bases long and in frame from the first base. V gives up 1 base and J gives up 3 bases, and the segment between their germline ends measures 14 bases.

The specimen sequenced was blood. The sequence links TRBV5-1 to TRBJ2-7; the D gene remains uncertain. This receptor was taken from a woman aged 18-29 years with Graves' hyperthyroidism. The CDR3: CASSLRGEVGYEQYF. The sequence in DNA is TGCGCCAGCAGCTTGCGAGGAGAGGTAGGCTACGAGCAGTACTTC.